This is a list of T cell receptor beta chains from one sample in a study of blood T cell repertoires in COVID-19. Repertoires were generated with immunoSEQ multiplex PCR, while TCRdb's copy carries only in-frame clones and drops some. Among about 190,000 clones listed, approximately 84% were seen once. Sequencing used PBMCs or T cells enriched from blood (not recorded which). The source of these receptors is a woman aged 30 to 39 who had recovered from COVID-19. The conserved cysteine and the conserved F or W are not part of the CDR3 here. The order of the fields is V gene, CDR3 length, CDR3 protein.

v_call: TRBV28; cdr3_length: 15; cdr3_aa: ASSLRTGGFLDEKLF
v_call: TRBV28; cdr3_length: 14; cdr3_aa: ASSYRPWAFQETQY
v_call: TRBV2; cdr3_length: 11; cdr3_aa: ASIFSGDNGYT
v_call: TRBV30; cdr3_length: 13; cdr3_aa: AWGGLAGSYNEQF
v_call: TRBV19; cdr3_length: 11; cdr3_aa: ASSTGTAREAF
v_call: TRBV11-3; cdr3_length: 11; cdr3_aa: ASSLGRTDTQY
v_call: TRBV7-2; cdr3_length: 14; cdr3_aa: ASSFGVDRPFQPQH
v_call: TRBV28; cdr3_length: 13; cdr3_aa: ASSSGGKAGETQY
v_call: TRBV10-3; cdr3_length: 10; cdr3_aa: AISIQGDEQY
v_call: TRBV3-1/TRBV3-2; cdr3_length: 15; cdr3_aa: ASSLGTGVLSGNTIY
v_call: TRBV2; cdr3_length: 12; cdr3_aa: ASTRDRVVDTIY
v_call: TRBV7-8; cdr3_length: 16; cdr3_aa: ASSLDGAGGTTNEKLF
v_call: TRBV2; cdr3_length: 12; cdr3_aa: ASSGGVSGYGYT
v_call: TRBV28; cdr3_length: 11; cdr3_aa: ASSTNSMRGYT
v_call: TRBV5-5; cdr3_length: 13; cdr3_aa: ASSPPWTGGYGYT
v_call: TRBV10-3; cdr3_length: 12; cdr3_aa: ATDKAGRNYGYT
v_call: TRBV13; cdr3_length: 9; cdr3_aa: ASSDGRREF
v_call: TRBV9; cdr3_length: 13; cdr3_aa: ASIHKDRGTYGYT
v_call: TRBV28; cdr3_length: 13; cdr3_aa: ASSFLGQGDYGYT
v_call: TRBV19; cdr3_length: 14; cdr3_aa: ASSIDHPRVNYGYT
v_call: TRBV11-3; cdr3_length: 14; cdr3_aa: ASSLGLPTYGNEQF
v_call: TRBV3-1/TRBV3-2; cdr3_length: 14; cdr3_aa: ASSLRLAGGPGTQY
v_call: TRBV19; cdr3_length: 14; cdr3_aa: ASHGTGSTLGAELF
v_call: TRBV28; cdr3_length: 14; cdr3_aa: ASSSTQTISGNTIY
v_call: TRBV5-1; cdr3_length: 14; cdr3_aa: ASSFTTSGPYNEQF
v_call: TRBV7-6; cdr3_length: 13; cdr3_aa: ASSSGTGVAYEQY
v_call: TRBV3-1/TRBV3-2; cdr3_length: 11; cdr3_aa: ASSRTAETGYT
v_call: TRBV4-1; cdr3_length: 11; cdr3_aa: ASSQLGAYGYT
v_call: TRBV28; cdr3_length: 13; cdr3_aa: ASSRDRGLGYGYT
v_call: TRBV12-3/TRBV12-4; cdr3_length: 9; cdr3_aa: ASSDSYEQY
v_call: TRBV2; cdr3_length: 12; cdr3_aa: ASSDARGNTEAF
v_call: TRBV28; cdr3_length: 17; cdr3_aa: ASSFPPAAGQGSNQPQH
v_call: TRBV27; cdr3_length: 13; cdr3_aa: ASSYQRGGQETQY
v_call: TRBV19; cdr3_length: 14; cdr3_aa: ASSTSSGGARNEQF
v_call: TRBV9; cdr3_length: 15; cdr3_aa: ASSVSLSGGAEETQY
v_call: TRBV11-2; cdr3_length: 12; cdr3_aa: ASSLDRGTDTQY
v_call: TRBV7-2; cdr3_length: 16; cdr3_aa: ASSLYSTSGASTDTQY
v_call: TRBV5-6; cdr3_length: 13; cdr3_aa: ASSLATGQNTEAF
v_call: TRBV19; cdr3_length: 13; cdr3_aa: ASSIQQGALSPLH
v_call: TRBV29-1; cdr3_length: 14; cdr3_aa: SVVFLGQGFNYGYT
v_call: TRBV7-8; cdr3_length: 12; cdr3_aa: ASSLAGTNQPQH
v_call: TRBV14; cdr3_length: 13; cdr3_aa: ASSQGQGATNIQY
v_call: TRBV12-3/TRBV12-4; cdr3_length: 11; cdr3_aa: ASRLGEGQPQH
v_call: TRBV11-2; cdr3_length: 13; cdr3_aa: ASRQDRITGNTIY
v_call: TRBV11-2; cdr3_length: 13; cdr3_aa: ASSKTGGEGTEAF